These 18 T cell receptor beta chains were all obtained from the same sample, sequenced in a study of shared clonotypes between healthy human individuals. CD45RO-negative CD8 cells positively selected for CCR7 made up the naive population, which excluded terminally differentiated effector memory CD45RA+ cells. The data were produced by immunoSEQ multiplex PCR, yet TCRdb's version contains in-frame clones alone and is incomplete. The data show some 2,100,000 clones, approximately 94% seen once. Input material: naive CD8+ T cells from PBMCs. The receptors shown here come from a man in his late teens or twenties in good health. Some clones in this sample may be carry-over from other donors' samples.

Turning to this clone: Given a much more abundant clone one base away, this may be a read error. This sample also contains other DNA sequences that code for the same CDR3. The V and J genes are TRBV9 and TRBJ2-7, with 8 bases fitting TRBD2. V was pared by 0 bases and J by 3 bases, with 5 bases of the junction left unmatched. In germline, CDR1 is SGDLS, CDR2 YYNGEE. This CDR3 contains 15 residues. CDR3 in amino acids: CASSVGDSGNYEQYF. The CDR3 region has the DNA TGTGCCAGCAGCGTAGGGGATAGCGGGAACTACGAGCAGTACTTC.

This chain links TRBV7-8 with TRBJ2-3; no clear D. The CDR3 is made up of 18 amino acids. V lost 5 bases, J lost 0 bases, and 21 bases lay in between. Germline CDR1 is SGHVS and CDR2 is FQNEAQ. Written as DNA, the CDR3 is TGTGCCAGCAGCCCCGAAGCAGCATATTCCTTTAGCACAGATACGCAGTATTTT. Its translation: CASSPEAAYSFSTDTQYF.

V is TRBV7-8 and J is TRBJ2-5, with D possibly called TRBD1 or TRBD2 (5 bases each). Trimming removed 1 base at V and 2 bases at J, with 11 bases between. Germline V gives CDR1 SGHVS, CDR2 FQNEAQ. The CDR3 is made up of 15 amino acids. The CDR3 reads CASSLDRGSQETQYF. In DNA, the CDR3 is TGTGCCAGCAGCTTAGATCGGGGCAGTCAAGAGACCCAGTACTTC.

The CDR3 protein is CASSWDRGPQHF. As DNA, the CDR3 is TGTGCCAGCAGCTGGGACAGGGGTCCCCAGCATTTT. The rearrangement joins TRBV5-6 to TRBJ1-5; TRBD1 matches 10 bases. With 3 bases clipped from V and 10 bases from J, the junction kept 1 base outside the gene matches. This CDR3 has 12 residues. Germline assignment: CDR1 SGHDT and CDR2 YYEEEE.

The gene calls are TRBV11-3 and TRBJ2-1, with unresolved D. The CDR3 spans 16 residues. Trimming cost V 0 bases and J 3 bases, with 12 bases left between them. The V gene's germline CDR1 is SGHNT and CDR2 YENEEA. The CDR3 protein is CASSLDSNNVYNEQFF. The CDR3, as DNA: TGTGCCAGCAGCTTAGACTCGAACAACGTCTACAATGAGCAGTTCTTC.

V is TRBV6-6 and J is TRBJ2-3, with unresolved D. The V and J ends lost 0 bases and 4 bases respectively, with 11 bases between them. The CDR3 is 15 residues long. The germline V gene has CDR1 MNHNY and CDR2 SVGAGI (reference sequence). In DNA form, the CDR3 reads TGTGCCAGCAGTTACTCTGGGAATGGGGCAGATACGCAGTATTTT. It codes for CASSYSGNGADTQYF.

V is TRBV5-1 and J is TRBJ2-7; 7 nucleotides match TRBD1. V dropped 0 bases and J dropped 2; count of bases not matched to a gene: 5. This CDR3 region has 15 residues. Per the germline V gene, CDR1 is SGHRS and CDR2 is YFSETQ. CDR3: CASSLARTGTYEQYF. The CDR3 nucleotides read TGCGCCAGCAGCTTGGCTCGGACAGGCACCTACGAGCAGTACTTC.

In this sample, this clone turned up a few times. The gene calls are TRBV19 and TRBJ1-5; TRBD1 is a possible D gene (5 bases). From germline, CDR1 is LNHDA and CDR2 SQIVND (reference sequence). The CDR3 is 15 amino acids. Trimming removed 6 bases from V and 6 bases from J, with 18 bases in between. The CDR3 DNA follows: TGTGCCAGTAGGAGTCTAGGGGTCGGTTCTCAGCCCCAGCATTTT. Translating it yields CASRSLGVGSQPQHF.

The chain has TRBV7-9 and TRBJ2-1, with 8 bases fitting TRBD1. V shed 8 bases, J shed 7 bases, and the junction held 10 bases outside the gene matches. The CDR3 is 14 residues long. Looked up from germline, CDR1 is SEHNR and CDR2 is FQNEAQ (reference sequence). The DNA of the CDR3 is TGTGCCAGCGGATTTCAGGGGGCCAGGAATGAGCAGTTCTTC. Protein product: CASGFQGARNEQFF.

In regard to this clone: Other DNA sequences in the same sample also yield this CDR3. This rearrangement joins TRBV28 to TRBJ2-1; D remains ambiguous. The CDR3 has 13 residues. Germline V lookup: CDR1 MDHEN, CDR2 SYDVKM. Trimming took 3 bases from V and 3 from J, leaving 6 bases between them. The CDR3 reads CASSLSGYNEQFF. In DNA form, the CDR3 reads TGTGCCAGCAGTTTGTCCGGCTACAATGAGCAGTTCTTC.

V gene TRBV29-1 combines with J gene TRBJ1-1; D gene unclear. Trimming pared 4 bases from V and 0 bases from J, leaving 6 bases between. Germline V CDR1 and CDR2: SQVTM, ANQGSEA. The CDR3 contains 12 residues. In DNA, the CDR3 is TGCAGCGTTGCGATGATGAACACTGAAGCTTTCTTT. The encoded protein is CSVAMMNTEAFF.

In this sample, this clone turned up once. This chain uses TRBV29-1 with TRBJ1-2; 9 bases align to TRBD1. The germline CDR1 and CDR2 sequences are SQVTM and ANQGSEA. The CDR3 consists of 18 residues. J gave up 4 bases and V 0 bases, and 15 bases lay outside the gene matches. In DNA form, the CDR3 reads TGCAGCGTTGAAGACCCCTTTAACCGGGACAGGGCCCCCTATGGCTACACCTTC. Its protein is CSVEDPFNRDRAPYGYTF.

This clone was seen a single time. The chain combines TRBV5-6 with TRBJ2-5; 7 nucleotides line up with TRBD1. With the DNA end fitting TRBJ2-7 better, the J assignment may be wrong. The CDR3 length is 13 residues. Germline lookup yields CDR1 SGHDT and CDR2 YYEEEE. The CDR3 nucleotides read TGTGCCAGCAGTTCCGACAGGGACTACGAGCAGTACTTC. This gives the protein CASSSDRDYEQYF.

Details on this clone: Other DNA sequences of this sample code for an identical CDR3. This chain uses TRBV27 with TRBJ2-7, with 10 bases fitting TRBD1. Germline-derived CDR1 and CDR2 are MNHEY and SMNVEV (reference sequence). The CDR3 spans 15 residues. The V gene end was trimmed by 5 bases and the J gene end by 2 bases; junction bases not matched to a gene: 6. The CDR3 reads CASSPRTGGTYEQYF. DNA of the CDR3: TGTGCCAGCAGTCCCCGGACAGGGGGAACCTACGAGCAGTACTTC.

This clone occurred once. This chain uses TRBV11-2 with TRBJ1-2; 8 bases match TRBD1. Unmatched junction bases numbered 14, after V lost 7 bases and J lost 4 bases. The germline V gene has CDR1 SGHAT and CDR2 FQNNGV. The CDR3 spans 16 residues. The CDR3 loop is CASTDPRDRRRYGYTF. The CDR3 coding sequence is TGTGCCAGCACCGACCCCCGGGACAGGAGACGCTATGGCTACACCTTC. Filled out from reference TRBV11-2 and TRBJ1-2, the complete variable domain reads EAGVAQSPRYKIIEKRQSVAFWCNPISGHATLYWYQQILGQGPKLLIQFQNNGVVDDSQLPKDRFSAERLKGVDSTLKIQPAKLEDSAVYLCASTDPRDRRRYGYTFGSGTRLTVV.

This CDR3 reads CASSGGVGGQGKVSNQPQHF. The CDR3 nucleotides are TGTGCCAGTAGTGGGGGGGTAGGAGGACAGGGAAAGGTTAGCAATCAGCCCCAGCATTTT. V is TRBV19 and J is TRBJ1-5; TRBD1 agrees at 8 bases. In germline, CDR1 is LNHDA, CDR2 SQIVND (reference sequence). CDR3 length equals 20 residues. The V and J ends lost 5 bases and 0 bases, in that order; junction bases with no gene match: 18.

The V gene is TRBV7-3, the J gene TRBJ2-6; 7 bases fit TRBD1. This CDR3 spans 13 amino acids. Germline V gene sequence: CDR1 SGHTA, CDR2 FQGTGA. J gave up 9 bases and V 1 base, and 0 bases lay outside the gene matches. As DNA, the CDR3 is TGTGCCAGCAGCTTAAGGGACAGCAACGTCCTGACTTTC. Its protein product is CASSLRDSNVLTF.

The chain carries TRBV19 and TRBJ2-5, with 12 bases fitting TRBD2. CDR1 is LNHDA and CDR2 is SQIVND in the germline V gene (reference sequence). With V trimmed by 6 bases and J by 2 bases, 10 bases remained unmatched. This CDR3 has 17 amino acids. The CDR3: CASRPSGRALVQETQYF. The CDR3 DNA reads TGTGCCAGTAGGCCTAGCGGGAGGGCTTTGGTTCAAGAGACCCAGTACTTC.